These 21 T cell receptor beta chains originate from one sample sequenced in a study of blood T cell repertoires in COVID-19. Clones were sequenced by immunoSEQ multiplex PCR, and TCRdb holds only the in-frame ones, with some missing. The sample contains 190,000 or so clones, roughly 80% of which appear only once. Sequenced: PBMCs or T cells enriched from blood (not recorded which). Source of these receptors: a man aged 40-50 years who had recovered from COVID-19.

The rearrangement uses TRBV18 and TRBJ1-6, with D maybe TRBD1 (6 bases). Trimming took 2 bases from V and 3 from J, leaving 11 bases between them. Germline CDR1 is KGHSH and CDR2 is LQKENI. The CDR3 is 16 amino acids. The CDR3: CASSPNRVIYNSPLHF. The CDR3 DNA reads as TGTGCCAGCTCACCAAACAGGGTCATCTATAATTCACCCCTCCACTTT.

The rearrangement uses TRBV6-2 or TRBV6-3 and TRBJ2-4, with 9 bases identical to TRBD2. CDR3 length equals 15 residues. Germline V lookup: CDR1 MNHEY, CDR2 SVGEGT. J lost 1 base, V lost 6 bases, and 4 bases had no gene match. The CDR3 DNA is TGTGCCAGCAGCCCAGGACTAGCGGCCAAAAACATTCAGTACTTC. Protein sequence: CASSPGLAAKNIQYF.

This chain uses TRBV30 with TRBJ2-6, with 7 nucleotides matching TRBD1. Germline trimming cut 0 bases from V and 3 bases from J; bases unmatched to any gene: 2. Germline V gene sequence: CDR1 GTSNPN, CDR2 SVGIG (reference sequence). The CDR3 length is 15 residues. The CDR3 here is CAWSVSGGGANVLTF. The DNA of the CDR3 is TGTGCCTGGAGTGTATCAGGGGGTGGGGCCAACGTCCTGACTTTC.

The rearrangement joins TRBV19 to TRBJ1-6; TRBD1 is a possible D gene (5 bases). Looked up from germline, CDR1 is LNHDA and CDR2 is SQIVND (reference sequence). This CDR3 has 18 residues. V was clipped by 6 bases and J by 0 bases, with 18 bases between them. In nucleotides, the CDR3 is TGTGCCAGTAGCAACGACAGAGTAAGGTACTCCTATAATTCACCCCTCCACTTT. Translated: CASSNDRVRYSYNSPLHF.

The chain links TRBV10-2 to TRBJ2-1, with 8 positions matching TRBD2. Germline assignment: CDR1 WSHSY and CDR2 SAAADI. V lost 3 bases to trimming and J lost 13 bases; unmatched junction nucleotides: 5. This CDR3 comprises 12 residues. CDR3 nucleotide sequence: TGCGCCAGCAGTGAACTAGCGGAAGCACAGTTCTTC. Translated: CASSELAEAQFF.

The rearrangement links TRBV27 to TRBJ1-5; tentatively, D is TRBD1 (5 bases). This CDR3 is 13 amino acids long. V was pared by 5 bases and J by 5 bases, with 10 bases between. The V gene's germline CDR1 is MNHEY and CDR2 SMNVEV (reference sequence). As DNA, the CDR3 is TGTGCCAGCAGTCCCCAAGGGGATCAGCCCCAGCATTTT. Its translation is CASSPQGDQPQHF.

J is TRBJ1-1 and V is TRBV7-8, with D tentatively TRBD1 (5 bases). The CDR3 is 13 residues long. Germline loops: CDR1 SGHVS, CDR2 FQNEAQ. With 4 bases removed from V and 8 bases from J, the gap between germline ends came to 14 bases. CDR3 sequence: CASSSPGDREAFF. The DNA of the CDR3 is TGTGCCAGCAGCTCTCCGGGGGATAGGGAAGCTTTCTTT.

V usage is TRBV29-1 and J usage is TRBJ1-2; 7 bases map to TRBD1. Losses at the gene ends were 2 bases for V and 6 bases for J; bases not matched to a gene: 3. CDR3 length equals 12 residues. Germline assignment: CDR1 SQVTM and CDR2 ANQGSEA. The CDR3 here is CSVEFGTDGYTF. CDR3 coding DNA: TGCAGCGTTGAATTCGGGACAGATGGCTACACCTTC.

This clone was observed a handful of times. The CDR3 is CSASKSSGTYNEQFF. The CDR3 DNA is TGCAGTGCTAGTAAGTCTAGCGGGACATACAATGAGCAGTTCTTC. V gene TRBV20-1 combines with J gene TRBJ2-1; 9 nucleotides agree with TRBD2. The germline V gene has CDR1 DFQATT and CDR2 SNEGSKA (reference sequence). This CDR3 has 15 amino acids. V lost 3 bases and J lost 4; bases outside the gene matches: 7.

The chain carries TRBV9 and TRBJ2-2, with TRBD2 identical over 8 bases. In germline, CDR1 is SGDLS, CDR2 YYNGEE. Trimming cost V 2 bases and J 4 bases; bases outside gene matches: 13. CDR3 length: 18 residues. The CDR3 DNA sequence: TGTGCCAGCAGCGTTGGAGGGGGTGGTAGCGGGATCACCGGGGAGCTGTTTTTT. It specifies CASSVGGGGSGITGELFF.

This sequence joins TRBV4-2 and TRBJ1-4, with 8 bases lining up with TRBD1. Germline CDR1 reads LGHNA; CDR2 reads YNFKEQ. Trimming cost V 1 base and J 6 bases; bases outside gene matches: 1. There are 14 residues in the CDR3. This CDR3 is CASSQGGQDEKLFF. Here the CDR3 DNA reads TGTGCCAGCAGCCAAGGGGGACAGGATGAAAAACTGTTTTTT.

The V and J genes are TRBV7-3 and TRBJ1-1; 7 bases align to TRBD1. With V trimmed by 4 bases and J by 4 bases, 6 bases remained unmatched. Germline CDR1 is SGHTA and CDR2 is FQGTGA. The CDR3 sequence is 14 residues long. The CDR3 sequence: CASSSQGVGTEAFF. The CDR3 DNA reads TGTGCCAGCAGCTCCCAGGGGGTCGGCACTGAAGCTTTCTTT.

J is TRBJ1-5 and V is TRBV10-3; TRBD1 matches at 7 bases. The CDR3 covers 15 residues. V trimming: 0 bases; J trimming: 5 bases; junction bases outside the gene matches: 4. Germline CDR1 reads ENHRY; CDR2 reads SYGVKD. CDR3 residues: CAISESSRGDQPQHF. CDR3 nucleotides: TGTGCCATCAGTGAGTCCAGCAGGGGGGATCAGCCCCAGCATTTT.

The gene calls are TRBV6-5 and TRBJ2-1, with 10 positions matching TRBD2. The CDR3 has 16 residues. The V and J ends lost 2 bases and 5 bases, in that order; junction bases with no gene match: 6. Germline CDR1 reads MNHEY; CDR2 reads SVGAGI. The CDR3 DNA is TGTGCCAGCAGTTACCGGTCGAGCGGGGGGGACAATGAGCAGTTCTTC. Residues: CASSYRSSGGDNEQFF.

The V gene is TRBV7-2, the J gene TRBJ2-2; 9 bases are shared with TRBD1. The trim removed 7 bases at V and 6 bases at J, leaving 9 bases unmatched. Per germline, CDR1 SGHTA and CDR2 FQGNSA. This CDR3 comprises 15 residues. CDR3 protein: CASTQDRGRAGELFF. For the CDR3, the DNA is TGTGCCAGCACACAGGACAGGGGCCGGGCCGGGGAGCTGTTTTTT. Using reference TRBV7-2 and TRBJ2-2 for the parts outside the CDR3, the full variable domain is GAGVSQSPSNKVTEKGKDVELRCDPISGHTALYWYRQSLGQGLEFLIYFQGNSAPDKSGLPSDRFSAERTGGSVSTLTIQRTQQEDSAVYLCASTQDRGRAGELFFGEGSRLTVL.

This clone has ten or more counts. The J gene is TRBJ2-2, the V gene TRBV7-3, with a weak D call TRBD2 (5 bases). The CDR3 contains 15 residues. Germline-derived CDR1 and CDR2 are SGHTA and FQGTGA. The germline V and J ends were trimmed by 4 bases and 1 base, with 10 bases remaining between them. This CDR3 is CASSSQSGNTGELFF. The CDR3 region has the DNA TGTGCCAGCAGCTCCCAAAGCGGGAACACCGGGGAGCTGTTTTTT.

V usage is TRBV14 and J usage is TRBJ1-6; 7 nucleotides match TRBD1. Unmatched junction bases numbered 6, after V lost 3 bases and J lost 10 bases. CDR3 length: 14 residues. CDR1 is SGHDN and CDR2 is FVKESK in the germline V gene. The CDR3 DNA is TGTGCCAGCAGCCAGCGACAGGGCTTCTCACCCCTCCACTTT. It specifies CASSQRQGFSPLHF.

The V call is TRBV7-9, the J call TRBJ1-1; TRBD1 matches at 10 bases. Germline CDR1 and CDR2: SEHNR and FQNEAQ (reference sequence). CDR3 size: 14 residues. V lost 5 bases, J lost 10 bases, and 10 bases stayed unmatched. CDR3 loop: CASSGRDRGLGAFF. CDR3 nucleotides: TGTGCCAGCAGCGGCCGGGACAGGGGTTTGGGAGCTTTCTTT.

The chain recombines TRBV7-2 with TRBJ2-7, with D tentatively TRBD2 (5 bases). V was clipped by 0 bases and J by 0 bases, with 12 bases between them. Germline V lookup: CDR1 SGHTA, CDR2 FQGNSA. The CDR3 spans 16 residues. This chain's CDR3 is CASSLAPTRTSYEQYF. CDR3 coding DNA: TGTGCCAGCAGCTTAGCCCCTACTAGGACCTCCTACGAGCAGTACTTC.

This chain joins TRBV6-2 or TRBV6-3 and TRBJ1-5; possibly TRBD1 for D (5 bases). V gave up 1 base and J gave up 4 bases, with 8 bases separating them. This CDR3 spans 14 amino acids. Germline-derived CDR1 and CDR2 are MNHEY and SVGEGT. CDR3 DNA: TGTGCCAGCAGTTACTGGCAGGGTAATCAGCCCCAGCATTTT. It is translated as CASSYWQGNQPQHF.

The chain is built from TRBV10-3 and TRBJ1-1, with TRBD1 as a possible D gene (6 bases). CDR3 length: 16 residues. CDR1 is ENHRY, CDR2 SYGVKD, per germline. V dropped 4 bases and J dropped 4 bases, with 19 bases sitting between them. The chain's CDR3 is CAISGGGAMTGTEAFF. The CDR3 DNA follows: TGTGCCATCAGTGGAGGGGGAGCGATGACGGGCACTGAAGCTTTCTTT.